This record covers a single T cell receptor beta chain. A few pembrolizumab responders had their TCRs sequenced. This record comes from a study of PD-1 blockade in mismatch repair-deficient tumors. The CDR3 loop spans 15 amino acids. CDR1 SNHLY and CDR2 FYNNEI come from the germline V gene. V trimming: 3 bases; J trimming: 2 bases; junction bases outside the gene matches: 5. Only in-frame clones appear in the TCRdb table, and some are missing; sequencing was by immunoSEQ multiplex PCR. The table includes about 51,000 clones, about 85% detected once. The V and J genes are TRBV2 and TRBJ2-3; 7 bases map to TRBD1. The sequence derives from an adult with mismatch repair-deficient cancer. The source material was peripheral blood, sampled approximately 18 weeks after starting pembrolizumab. The CDR3 loop is CASSDKGQLTDTQYF. In DNA, the CDR3 is TGTGCCAGCAGTGATAAGGGACAGCTCACAGATACGCAGTATTTT. The variable domain in full, with the rest retrieved from reference TRBV2 and TRBJ2-3, is EPEVTQTPSHQVTQMGQEVILRCVPISNHLYFYWYRQILGQKVEFLVSFYNNEISEKSEIFDDQFSVERPDGSNFTLKIRSTKLEDSAMYFCASSDKGQLTDTQYFGPGTRLTVL.